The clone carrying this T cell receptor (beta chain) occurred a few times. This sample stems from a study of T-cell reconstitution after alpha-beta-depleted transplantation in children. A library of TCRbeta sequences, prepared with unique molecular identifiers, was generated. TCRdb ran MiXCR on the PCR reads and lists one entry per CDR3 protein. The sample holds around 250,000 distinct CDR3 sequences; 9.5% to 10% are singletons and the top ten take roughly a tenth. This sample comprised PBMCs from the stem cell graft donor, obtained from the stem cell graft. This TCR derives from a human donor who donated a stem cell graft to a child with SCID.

The CDR3 reads CASRRTGNTEAFF. As DNA, the CDR3 is TGTGCCAGCAGGAGGACGGGGAACACTGAAGCTTTCTTT. V gene TRBV27 combines with J gene TRBJ1-1; D gene unclear. V shed 6 bases and J shed 1 base, with 9 bases lying between them. The CDR3 covers 13 residues. From germline, CDR1 is MNHEY and CDR2 SMNVEV (reference sequence).